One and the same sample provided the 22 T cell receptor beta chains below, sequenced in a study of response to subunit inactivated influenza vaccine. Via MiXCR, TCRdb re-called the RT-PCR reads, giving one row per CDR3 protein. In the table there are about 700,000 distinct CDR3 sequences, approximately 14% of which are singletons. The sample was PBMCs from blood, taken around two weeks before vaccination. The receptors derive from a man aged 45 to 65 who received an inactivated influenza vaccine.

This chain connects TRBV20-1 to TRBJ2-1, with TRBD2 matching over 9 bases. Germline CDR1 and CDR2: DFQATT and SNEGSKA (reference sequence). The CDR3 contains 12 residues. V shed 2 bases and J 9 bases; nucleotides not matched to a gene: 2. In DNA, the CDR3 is TGCAGTGCTAGACGAGCGGGAGGTGAGCAGTTCTTC. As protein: CSARRAGGEQFF.

The CDR3 nucleotides read TGTGCCATCAGTGATGAAAAGGAGTACGAGCAGTACTTC. Protein product: CAISDEKEYEQYF. The chain is built from TRBV10-3 and TRBJ2-7; D is uncertain. V lost 3 bases, J lost 4 bases, and 10 bases lay in between. CDR1 is ENHRY, CDR2 SYGVKD, per germline. The CDR3 runs 13 residues.

CDR3 sequence reads: CASSLEVDKVSYEQYF. The CDR3, as DNA: TGCGCCAGCAGCTTGGAGGTGGACAAAGTCTCCTACGAGCAGTACTTC. The rearrangement links TRBV5-1 to TRBJ2-7, with D maybe TRBD1 (5 bases). The CDR3 runs 16 residues. Between the trimmed V and J ends, which lost 0 bases and 0 bases, there was a span of 13 bases. CDR1 and CDR2 (germline): SGHRS, YFSETQ. Full variable domain (missing parts from reference TRBV5-1 and TRBJ2-7): KAGVTQTPRYLIKTRGQQVTLSCSPISGHRSVSWYQQTPGQGLQFLFEYFSETQRNKGNFPGRFSGRQFSNSRSEMNVSTLELGDSALYLCASSLEVDKVSYEQYFGPGTRLTVT.

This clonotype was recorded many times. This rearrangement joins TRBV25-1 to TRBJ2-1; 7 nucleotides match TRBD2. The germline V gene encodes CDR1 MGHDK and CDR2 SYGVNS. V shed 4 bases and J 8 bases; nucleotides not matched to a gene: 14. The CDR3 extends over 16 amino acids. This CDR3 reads CASSGRGSGFSDEQFF. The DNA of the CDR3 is TGTGCCAGCAGTGGGCGGGGTAGCGGGTTTTCGGATGAGCAGTTCTTC.

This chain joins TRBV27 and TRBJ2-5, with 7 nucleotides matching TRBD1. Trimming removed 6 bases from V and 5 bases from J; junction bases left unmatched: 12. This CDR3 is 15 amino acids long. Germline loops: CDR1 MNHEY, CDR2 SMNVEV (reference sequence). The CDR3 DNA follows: TGTGCCAGCAGATCCCCGACAGGGAGCTTTGAGACCCAGTACTTC. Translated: CASRSPTGSFETQYF.

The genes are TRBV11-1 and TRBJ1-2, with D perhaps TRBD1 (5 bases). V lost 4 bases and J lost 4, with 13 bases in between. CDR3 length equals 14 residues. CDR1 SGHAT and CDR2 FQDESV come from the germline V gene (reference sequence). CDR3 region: CASSSGVPPYGYTF. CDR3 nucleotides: TGTGCCAGCAGCTCGGGGGTCCCCCCCTATGGCTACACCTTC.

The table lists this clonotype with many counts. The CDR3, as DNA: TGTGCCATCAGGGACAGGGGGGAGACTGAAGCTTTCTTT. It codes for CAIRDRGETEAFF. V and J are TRBV10-3 and TRBJ1-1, with TRBD1 matching 10 bases. This CDR3 is built from 13 residues. Germline CDR1 reads ENHRY; CDR2 reads SYGVKD. Germline trimming cut 6 bases from V and 5 bases from J; bases unmatched to any gene: 3.

The CDR3 here is CSASSRRGEQYF. The CDR3 DNA reads TGCAGTGCTAGTAGCCGGCGGGGCGAGCAGTACTTC. The gene calls are TRBV20-1 and TRBJ2-7, with a possible D match to TRBD2 (6 bases). Trimming pared 3 bases from V and 6 bases from J, leaving 12 bases between. CDR1 DFQATT and CDR2 SNEGSKA come from the germline V gene (reference sequence). The CDR3 contains 12 residues.

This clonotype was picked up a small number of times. The CDR3 DNA is TGTGCCAGCAGCGCTGTCGTAGGTCTAGCGGGAGCCGCCTACGAGCAGTACTTC. Its protein is CASSAVVGLAGAAYEQYF. This chain connects TRBV11-1 to TRBJ2-7; TRBD2 aligns across 10 bases. The CDR3 extends over 18 amino acids. V shed 5 bases and J 2 bases; nucleotides not matched to a gene: 15. Germline CDR1 reads SGHAT; CDR2 reads FQDESV (reference sequence).

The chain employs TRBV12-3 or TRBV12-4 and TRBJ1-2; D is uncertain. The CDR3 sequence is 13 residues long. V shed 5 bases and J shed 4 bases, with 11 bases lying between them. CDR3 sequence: CASSTTLGYGYTF. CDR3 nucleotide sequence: TGTGCCAGCAGTACGACTCTGGGCTATGGCTACACCTTC.

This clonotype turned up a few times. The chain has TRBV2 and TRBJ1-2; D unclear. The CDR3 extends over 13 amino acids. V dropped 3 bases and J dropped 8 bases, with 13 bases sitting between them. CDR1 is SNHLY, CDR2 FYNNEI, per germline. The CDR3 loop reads CASSDRHQRGYTF. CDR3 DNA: TGTGCCAGCAGTGACCGCCACCAGCGCGGCTACACCTTC.

CDR3 region: CASTRTGGPNTGELFF. The CDR3 coding sequence is TGTGCCAGCACCCGGACAGGGGGCCCGAACACCGGGGAGCTGTTTTTT. The rearrangement joins TRBV7-9 to TRBJ2-2, with 11 bases that match TRBD1. V lost 7 bases, J lost 0 bases, and 4 bases stayed unmatched. The germline V gene encodes CDR1 SEHNR and CDR2 FQNEAQ (reference sequence). The CDR3 runs 16 residues.

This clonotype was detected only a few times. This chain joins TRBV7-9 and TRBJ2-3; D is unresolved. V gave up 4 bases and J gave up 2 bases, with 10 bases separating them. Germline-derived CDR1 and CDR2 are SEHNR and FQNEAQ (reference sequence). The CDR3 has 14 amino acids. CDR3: CASSSRHNTDTQYF. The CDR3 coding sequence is TGTGCCAGCAGCTCCAGGCACAACACAGATACGCAGTATTTT.

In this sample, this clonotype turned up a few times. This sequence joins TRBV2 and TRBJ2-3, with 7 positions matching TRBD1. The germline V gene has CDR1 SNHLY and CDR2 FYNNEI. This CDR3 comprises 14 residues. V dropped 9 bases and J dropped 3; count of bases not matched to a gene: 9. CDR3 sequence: CASWDRGVTDTQYF. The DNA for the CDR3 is TGTGCCAGTTGGGACAGAGGAGTTACAGATACGCAGTATTTT.

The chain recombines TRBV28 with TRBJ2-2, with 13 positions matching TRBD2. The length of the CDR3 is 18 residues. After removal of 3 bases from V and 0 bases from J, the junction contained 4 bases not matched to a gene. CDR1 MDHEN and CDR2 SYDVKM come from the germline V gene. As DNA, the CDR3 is TGTGCCAGCAGTTTCAGGACTAGCGGGGGTTCGAACACCGGGGAGCTGTTTTTT. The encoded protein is CASSFRTSGGSNTGELFF. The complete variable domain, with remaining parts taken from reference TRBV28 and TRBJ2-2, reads DVKVTQSSRYLVKRTGEKVFLECVQDMDHENMFWYRQDPGLGLRLIYFSYDVKMKEKGDIPEGYSVSREKKERFSLILESASTNQTSMYLCASSFRTSGGSNTGELFFGEGSRLTVL.

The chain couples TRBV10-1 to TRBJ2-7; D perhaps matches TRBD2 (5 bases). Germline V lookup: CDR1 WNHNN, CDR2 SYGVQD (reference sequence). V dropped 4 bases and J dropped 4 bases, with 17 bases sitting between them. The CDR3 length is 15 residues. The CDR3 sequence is CASSGTSGNSYEQYF. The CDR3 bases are TGCGCCAGCAGTGGGACCTCCGGGAATAGTTACGAGCAGTACTTC.

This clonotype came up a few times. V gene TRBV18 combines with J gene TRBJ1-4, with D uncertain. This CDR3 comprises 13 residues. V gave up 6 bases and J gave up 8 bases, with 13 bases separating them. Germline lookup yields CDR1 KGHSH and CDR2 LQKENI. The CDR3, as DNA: TGTGCCAGCTCGGCGCTAAGAGAAGAAAAACTGTTTTTT. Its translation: CASSALREEKLFF.

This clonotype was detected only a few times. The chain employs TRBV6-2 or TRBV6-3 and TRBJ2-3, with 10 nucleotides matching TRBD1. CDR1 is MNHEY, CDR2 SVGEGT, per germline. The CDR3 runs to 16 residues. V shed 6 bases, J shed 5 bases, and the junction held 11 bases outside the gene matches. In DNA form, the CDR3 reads TGTGCCAGCAGCGACAGGGGGCGCCGGGTAGGAGATACGCAGTATTTT. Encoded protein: CASSDRGRRVGDTQYF.

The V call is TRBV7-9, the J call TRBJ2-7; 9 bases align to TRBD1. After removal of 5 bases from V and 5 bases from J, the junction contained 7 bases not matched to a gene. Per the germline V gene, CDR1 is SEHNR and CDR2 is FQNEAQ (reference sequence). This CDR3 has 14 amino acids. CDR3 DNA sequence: TGTGCCAGCAGCCCCGGACAGGGGATCGACGAGCAGTACTTC. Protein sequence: CASSPGQGIDEQYF.

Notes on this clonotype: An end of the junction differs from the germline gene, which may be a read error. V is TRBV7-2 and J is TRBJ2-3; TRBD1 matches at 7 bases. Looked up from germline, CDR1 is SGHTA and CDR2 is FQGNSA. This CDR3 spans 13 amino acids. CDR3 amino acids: CAISRQGFDTQYF. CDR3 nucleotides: TGTGCCATCAGCAGACAGGGTTTCGATACGCAGTATTTT.

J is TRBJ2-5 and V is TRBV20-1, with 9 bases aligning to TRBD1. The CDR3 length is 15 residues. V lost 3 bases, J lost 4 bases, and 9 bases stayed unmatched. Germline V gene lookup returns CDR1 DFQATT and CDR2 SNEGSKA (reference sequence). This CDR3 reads CSARTSGQGRETQYF. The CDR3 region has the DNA TGCAGTGCTAGGACCTCGGGACAGGGACGAGAGACCCAGTACTTC.

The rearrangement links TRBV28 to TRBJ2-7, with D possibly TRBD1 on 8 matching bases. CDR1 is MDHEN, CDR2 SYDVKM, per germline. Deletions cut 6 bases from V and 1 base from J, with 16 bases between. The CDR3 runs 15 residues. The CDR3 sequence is CASSRGDRPSYEQYF. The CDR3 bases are TGTGCCAGCAGCCGGGGGGACAGGCCGTCCTACGAGCAGTACTTC. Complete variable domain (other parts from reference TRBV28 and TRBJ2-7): DVKVTQSSRYLVKRTGEKVFLECVQDMDHENMFWYRQDPGLGLRLIYFSYDVKMKEKGDIPEGYSVSREKKERFSLILESASTNQTSMYLCASSRGDRPSYEQYFGPGTRLTVT.